This is a list of T cell receptor beta chains from one sample in a study of T-cell memory formation after mild COVID-19. Via MiXCR, TCRdb re-called the 5' RACE reads, giving one row per CDR3 protein. The repertoire includes about 400,000 distinct CDR3 sequences, 20% to 25% of them detected once, and around 9% sits in the top ten. Sequenced sample: PBMCs or a T cell subset sorted from them (not recorded which). These receptors came from an adult woman who had mild COVID-19 (a few samples of this study predate the infection). Cell type and time point are not known. CDR3s include the opening cysteine and the closing phenylalanine or tryptophan. The D gene is left open where the match is weak. A row's size may be missing; if present it is once, few, many or a size class.

.	.	TRBV6-5	TRBJ2-7	TGTGCCAGCAGACTGTTCGACGAGCAGTACTTC	CASRLFDEQYF
.	TRBD1	TRBV5-1	TRBJ2-5	TGCGCCAGCAGCGACAGGGGGCCGGGGGAGACCCAGTACTTC	CASSDRGPGETQYF
few	TRBD1	TRBV25-1	TRBJ2-1	TGTGCCAGCAGTAGACAGGGTGACTACAATGAGCAGTTCTTC	CASSRQGDYNEQFF
.	TRBD2	TRBV4-3	TRBJ2-3	TGCGCCAGCAGCCAGGGACTAGCGGGCCGCACAGATACGCAGTATTTT	CASSQGLAGRTDTQYF
.	.	TRBV3-1	TRBJ2-7	TGTGCCAGCAGCCACTACAGGGAACCCCCCTACGAGCAGTACTTC	CASSHYREPPYEQYF
.	TRBD1	TRBV29-1	TRBJ2-7	TGCAGCGGCCAATTCGACAGGGGGCCGGCCTACGAGCAGTACTTC	CSGQFDRGPAYEQYF
.	.	TRBV20-1	TRBJ2-1	TGCAGTGCTAGGACGGGGCATGAGCAGTTCTTC	CSARTGHEQFF
many	.	TRBV5-1	TRBJ2-7	TGCGCCAGCAGCTTATCCGGGACCTACGAGCAGTACTTC	CASSLSGTYEQYF
.	TRBD1	TRBV7-9	TRBJ1-1	TGTGCCAGCAGCCGACAGGGGGTGAACACTGAAGCTTTCTTT	CASSRQGVNTEAFF
few	.	TRBV7-3	TRBJ2-4	TGTGCCAGCAGCTCTGTAACAGTAGCCAAAAACATTCAGTACTTC	CASSSVTVAKNIQYF
few	.	TRBV9	TRBJ1-2	TGTGCCAGCAGCGGCCTGTATGGCTACACCTTC	CASSGLYGYTF
.	.	TRBV24-1	TRBJ1-3	TGTGCCACCAGTGATTCCAGGGGCTCTGGAAACACCATATATTTT	CATSDSRGSGNTIYF
few	TRBD2	TRBV12-3/TRBV12-4	TRBJ2-1	TGTGCCAGCAGTTTCTGGCTAGCGGGATGGGACAATGAGCAGTTCTTC	CASSFWLAGWDNEQFF
.	TRBD1	TRBV18	TRBJ2-1	TGTGCCAGCTACATCGGGACAGGGAGGGATGAGCAGTTCTTC	CASYIGTGRDEQFF
few	TRBD1	TRBV29-1	TRBJ2-1	TGCAGCGTTCCCGGGGACAGGCGGCCCAGTGAGCAGTTCTTC	CSVPGDRRPSEQFF
few	.	TRBV25-1	TRBJ2-2	TGTGCCAGCAGTGGCCTACCGAACACCGGGGAGCTGTTTTTT	CASSGLPNTGELFF
.	.	TRBV4-1	TRBJ2-7	TGCGCCAGCAGCCTCGACAGTAAACGGGGCTACGAGCAGTACTTC	CASSLDSKRGYEQYF
many	.	TRBV7-8	TRBJ2-5	TGTGCCAGCAGTCGGGACGGGCAAGAGACCCAGTACTTC	CASSRDGQETQYF
.	TRBD1	TRBV5-1	TRBJ1-1	TGCGCCAGCAGCCCGGTCCCGGGACAGGGTCCAGGCACTGAAGCTTTCTTT	CASSPVPGQGPGTEAFF
.	.	TRBV24-1	TRBJ2-7	TGTGCCACCAGGCCACCAGAGAGGAAAGGAGACTACGAGCAGTACTTC	CATRPPERKGDYEQYF
.	TRBD1	TRBV3-1	TRBJ1-1	TGTGCCAGCAGCGACAGGGGGGGCACTGAAGCTTTCTTT	CASSDRGGTEAFF
.	.	TRBV12-3/TRBV12-4	TRBJ2-3	TGTGCCAGCAGTAGAGATAGGGCGCAGTATTTT	CASSRDRAQYF
.	.	TRBV25-1	TRBJ1-1	TGTGCCAGCAGTGAAGGGGGCGAGTGGTACACTGAAGCTTTCTTT	CASSEGGEWYTEAFF
.	.	TRBV18	TRBJ1-2	TGTGCCAGCTCACCTCGACATGGAGTGGGCGAGTATGGCTACACCTTC	CASSPRHGVGEYGYTF
.	TRBD1	TRBV4-1	TRBJ1-4	TGCGCCAGCAGCCAAGATTGGACAGGGCTTGTTAATGAAAAACTGTTTTTT	CASSQDWTGLVNEKLFF
many	.	TRBV7-6	TRBJ2-7	TGTGCCAGCAGCCCGTCCGGGGTTTACGAGCAGTACTTC	CASSPSGVYEQYF
few	TRBD1	TRBV11-2	TRBJ1-6	TGTGCCAGCAGCCTCGGGACAGGGGTTTCACCCCTCCACTTT	CASSLGTGVSPLHF
.	TRBD2	TRBV4-1	TRBJ2-7	TGCGCCAGCAGCCAAGAACTCGCGGGACTAGCGTACTACGAGCAGTACTTC	CASSQELAGLAYYEQYF
.	.	TRBV6-2/TRBV6-3	TRBJ2-7	TGTGCCAGCAGTGGGACCCACCAGTTCCGTAGCTCCTACGAGCAGTACTTC	CASSGTHQFRSSYEQYF
.	.	TRBV9	TRBJ1-1	TGTGCCAGCAGCGTAGGGAGCCGAGTCGGCACTGAAGCTTTCTTT	CASSVGSRVGTEAFF
.	.	TRBV11-1	TRBJ2-3	TGTGCCAGCAGCTTATTTCGATACGCGGGATATACGCAGTATTTT	CASSLFRYAGYTQYF
.	.	TRBV29-1	TRBJ1-3	TGCAGCGTTCAGCAGGGAGCAGGAAACACCATATATTTT	CSVQQGAGNTIYF
few	TRBD1	TRBV20-1	TRBJ1-5	TGCAGTGCTAGAGGGACAGGGTTGGGGCAGCCCCAGCATTTT	CSARGTGLGQPQHF
few	TRBD1	TRBV6-5	TRBJ1-1	TGTGCCAGTAAATCTCCGACAGGGAGAAGGGTTGAAGCTTTCTTT	CASKSPTGRRVEAFF
.	TRBD2	TRBV7-9	TRBJ2-7	TGTGCCAGCAGCTCACCCAAGCTTTACAGCAGCGGGAGAGGGTACGAGCAGTACTTC	CASSSPKLYSSGRGYEQYF
few	TRBD2	TRBV5-1	TRBJ2-7	TGCGCCAGCAGCTTAAGGGCTAGCGGAGATTCCTCCTACGAGCAGTACTTC	CASSLRASGDSSYEQYF
few	.	TRBV20-1	TRBJ1-5	TGCAGTGCTAGAGCCGCAGGGATCGGTAGCAATCAGCCCCAGCATTTT	CSARAAGIGSNQPQHF
.	.	TRBV7-3	TRBJ1-1	TGTGCCAGCAGCTCACCCCCACTGAACACTGAAGCTTTCTTT	CASSSPPLNTEAFF
.	.	TRBV7-9	TRBJ2-2	TGTGCCAGCAGCCCCCGTAGGGACTCGACCGGGGAGCTGTTTTTT	CASSPRRDSTGELFF
few	TRBD2	TRBV7-2	TRBJ2-7	TGTGCCAGCAGCCCGCCGGGAATAGCGGGAGGGAAGTCCGAGCAGTACTTC	CASSPPGIAGGKSEQYF
few	TRBD2	TRBV5-1	TRBJ2-3	TGCGCCAGCAGCTCAAAGCGGGAACTCACAGATACGCAGTATTTT	CASSSKRELTDTQYF
.	TRBD2	TRBV29-1	TRBJ2-7	TGCAGCGCCGGACTAGCGGGAAAGTACGAGCAGTACTTC	CSAGLAGKYEQYF
.	.	TRBV9	TRBJ2-2	TGTGCCAGCAGCCACCCTCTGGCGGGTAACACCGGGGAGCTGTTTTTT	CASSHPLAGNTGELFF
.	.	TRBV24-1	TRBJ2-2	TGTGCCACCCGGGCGTTCGCGAACACCGGGGAGCTGTTTTTT	CATRAFANTGELFF
.	.	TRBV5-6	TRBJ1-4	TGTGCCAGCAGCCAAGAAGGGTCCAGACCAACTAATGAAAAACTGTTTTTT	CASSQEGSRPTNEKLFF
.	.	TRBV5-1	TRBJ2-3	TGCGCCAGCCTGCGGGAAACCACAGATACGCAGTATTTT	CASLRETTDTQYF
few	.	TRBV14	TRBJ2-3	TGTGCCAGCAGCCCCCAGTCGAATACGCAGTATTTT	CASSPQSNTQYF
few	.	TRBV7-9	TRBJ1-2	TGTGCCAGCAGCCCCAGCCCGGGGAGCTATGGCTACACCTTC	CASSPSPGSYGYTF
many	.	TRBV14	TRBJ2-3	TGTGCCAGCAGCCCCCCCTGGGGCGAAATCACAGATACGCAGTATTTT	CASSPPWGEITDTQYF
.	.	TRBV12-3/TRBV12-4	TRBJ1-2	TGTGCCAGCAGCCCAGGAAGGGGTGGCTACACCTTC	CASSPGRGGYTF